This T cell receptor (beta chain) originates from a study of blood T cell repertoires in COVID-19. In the study overall: The United States, Italy and Spain provided the acute and convalescent COVID-19 samples. The analysed material was cDNA or gDNA that came from T cells, B-cell-depleted T cells, or PBMCs.

Cohort assignment relied on participant-reported clinical history. Per the original methods: Reference gene primer amplification gave nucleated cell count estimates. The method was immunoSEQ multiplex PCR; TCRdb's version includes in-frame clones alone and lacks a portion of them. V and J calls and clone size are given by that table; D and trimming were obtained from the DNA. The table lists about 400,000 clones, 89% of them singletons. Per germline, CDR1 LGHNT and CDR2 FRNRAP. The CDR3 sequence is 15 residues long. V was cut by 5 bases and J by 1 base, with 15 bases left in between. This chain connects TRBV12-5 to TRBJ2-7; a possible D gene is TRBD2 (5 bases). The origin of this receptor is a woman in her twenties or thirties who had recovered from COVID-19. Sequencing was performed on PBMCs or T cells enriched from blood (not recorded which). CDR3 sequence (DNA): TGTGCTAGTGGTAATTCGGGGTTTGAATCCTACGAGCAGTACTTC. As protein: CASGNSGFESYEQYF.